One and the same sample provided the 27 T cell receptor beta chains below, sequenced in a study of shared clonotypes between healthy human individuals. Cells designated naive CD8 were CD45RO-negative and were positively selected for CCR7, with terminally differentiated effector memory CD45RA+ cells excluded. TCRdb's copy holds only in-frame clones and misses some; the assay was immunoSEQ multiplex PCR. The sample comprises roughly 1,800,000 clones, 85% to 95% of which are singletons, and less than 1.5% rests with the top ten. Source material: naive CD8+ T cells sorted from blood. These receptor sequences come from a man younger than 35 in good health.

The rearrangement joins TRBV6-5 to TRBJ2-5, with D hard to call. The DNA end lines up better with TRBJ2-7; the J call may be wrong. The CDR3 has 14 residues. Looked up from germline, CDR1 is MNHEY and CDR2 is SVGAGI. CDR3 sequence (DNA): TGTGCCAGCAGTTACTCGAGGCCAGCCTACGAGCAGTACTTC. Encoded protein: CASSYSRPAYEQYF.

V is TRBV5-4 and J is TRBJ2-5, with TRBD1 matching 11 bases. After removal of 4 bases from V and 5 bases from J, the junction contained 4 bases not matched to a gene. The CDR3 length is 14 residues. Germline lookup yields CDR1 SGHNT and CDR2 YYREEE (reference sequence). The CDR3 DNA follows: TGTGCCAGCAGCAGGACAGGGGGCGAGGAGACCCAGTACTTC. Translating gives CASSRTGGEETQYF.

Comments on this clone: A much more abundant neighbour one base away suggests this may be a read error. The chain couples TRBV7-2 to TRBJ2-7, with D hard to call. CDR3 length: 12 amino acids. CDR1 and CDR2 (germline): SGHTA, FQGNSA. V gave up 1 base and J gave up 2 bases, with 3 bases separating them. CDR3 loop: CASSLVTYEQYF. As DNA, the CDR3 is TGTGCCAGCAGCTTAGTAACCTACGAGCAGTACTTC.

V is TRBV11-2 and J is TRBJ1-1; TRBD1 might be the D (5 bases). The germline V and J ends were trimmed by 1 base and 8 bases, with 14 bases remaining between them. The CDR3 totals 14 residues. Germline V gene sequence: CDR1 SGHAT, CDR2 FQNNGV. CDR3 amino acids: CASSLAPDGAEAFF. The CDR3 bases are TGTGCCAGCAGCTTAGCCCCGGACGGGGCCGAAGCTTTCTTT.

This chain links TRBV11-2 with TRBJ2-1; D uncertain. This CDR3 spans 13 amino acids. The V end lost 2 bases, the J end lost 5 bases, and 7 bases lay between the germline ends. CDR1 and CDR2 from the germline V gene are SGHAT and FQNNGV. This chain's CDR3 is CASSLTPNNEQFF. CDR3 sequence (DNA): TGTGCCAGCAGCTTAACTCCGAACAATGAGCAGTTCTTC.

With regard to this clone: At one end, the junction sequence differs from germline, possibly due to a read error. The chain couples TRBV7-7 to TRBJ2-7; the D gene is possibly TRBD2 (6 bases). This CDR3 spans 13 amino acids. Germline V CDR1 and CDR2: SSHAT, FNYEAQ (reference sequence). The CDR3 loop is CASSLADDYEQYF. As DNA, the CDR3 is TGTGCTAGCAGCTTAGCGGACGACTACGAGCAGTACTTC. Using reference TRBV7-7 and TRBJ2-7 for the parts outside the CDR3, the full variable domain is GAGVSQSPRYKVTKRGQDVTLRCDPISSHATLYWYQQALGQGPEFLTYFNYEAQPDKSGLPSDRFSAERPEGSISTLTIQRTEQRDSAMYRCASSLADDYEQYFGPGTRLTVT.

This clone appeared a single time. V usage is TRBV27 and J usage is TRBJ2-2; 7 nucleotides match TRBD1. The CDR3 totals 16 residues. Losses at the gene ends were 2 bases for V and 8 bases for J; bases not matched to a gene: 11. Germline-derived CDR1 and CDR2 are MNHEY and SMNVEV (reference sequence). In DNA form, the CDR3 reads TGTGCCAGCAGTTTACTAACAGGGGAGCAGGGAGGGGAGCTGTTTTTT. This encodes CASSLLTGEQGGELFF.

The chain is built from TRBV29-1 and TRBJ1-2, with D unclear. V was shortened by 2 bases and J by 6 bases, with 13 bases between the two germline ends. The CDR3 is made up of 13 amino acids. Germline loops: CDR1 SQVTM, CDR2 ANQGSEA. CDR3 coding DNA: TGCAGCGTTGAAAGGGAAGAGGTAGATGGCTACACCTTC. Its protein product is CSVEREEVDGYTF.

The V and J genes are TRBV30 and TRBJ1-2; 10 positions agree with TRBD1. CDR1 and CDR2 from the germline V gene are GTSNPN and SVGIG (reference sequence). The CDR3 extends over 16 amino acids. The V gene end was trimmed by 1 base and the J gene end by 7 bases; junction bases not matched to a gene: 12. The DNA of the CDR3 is TGTGCCTGGAGTGATGGGACAGGGGACTTATTGGGTGGCTACACCTTC. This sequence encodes CAWSDGTGDLLGGYTF.

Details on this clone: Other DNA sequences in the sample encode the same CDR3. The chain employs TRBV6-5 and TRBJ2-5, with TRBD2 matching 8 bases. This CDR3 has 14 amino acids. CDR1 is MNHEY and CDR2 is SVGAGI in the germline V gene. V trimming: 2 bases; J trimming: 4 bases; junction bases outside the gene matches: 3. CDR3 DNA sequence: TGTGCCAGCAGTTACGGGGCGGGAGGAGAGACCCAGTACTTC. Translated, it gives CASSYGAGGETQYF.

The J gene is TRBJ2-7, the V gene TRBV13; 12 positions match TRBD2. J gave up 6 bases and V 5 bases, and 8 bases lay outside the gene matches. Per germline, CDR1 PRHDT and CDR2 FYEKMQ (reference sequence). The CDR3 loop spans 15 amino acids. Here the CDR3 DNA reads TGTGCCAGCAGCCCCCGACTAGCGGGAGATCTCGAGCAGTACTTC. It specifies CASSPRLAGDLEQYF.

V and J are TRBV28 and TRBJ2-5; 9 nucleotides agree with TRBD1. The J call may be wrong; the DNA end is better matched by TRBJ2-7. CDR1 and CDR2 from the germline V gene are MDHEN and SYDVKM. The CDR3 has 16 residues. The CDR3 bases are TGTGCCAGCAGTTTGTGGGGGACAGGGTCCGCCTACGAGCAGTACTTC. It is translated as CASSLWGTGSAYEQYF.

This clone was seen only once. The CDR3: CASRQTGSSYEQYF. CDR3 in DNA: TGTGCCAGCAGACAAACGGGGAGCTCCTACGAGCAGTACTTC. J is TRBJ2-7 and V is TRBV27, with a weak D call TRBD2 (5 bases). Germline V CDR1 and CDR2: MNHEY, SMNVEV (reference sequence). Trimming took off 6 bases at V and 0 bases at J, with 12 bases between the two ends. This CDR3 has 14 amino acids.

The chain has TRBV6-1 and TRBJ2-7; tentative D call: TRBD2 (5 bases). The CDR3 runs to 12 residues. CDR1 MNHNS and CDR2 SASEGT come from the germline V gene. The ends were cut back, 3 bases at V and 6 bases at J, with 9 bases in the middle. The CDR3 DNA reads TGTGCCAGCAGTGAGCTAGCACTCGAGCAGTACTTC. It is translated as CASSELALEQYF.

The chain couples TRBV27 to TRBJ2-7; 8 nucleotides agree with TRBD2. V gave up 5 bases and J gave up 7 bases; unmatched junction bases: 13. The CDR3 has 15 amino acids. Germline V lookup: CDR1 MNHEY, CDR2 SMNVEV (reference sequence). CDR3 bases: TGTGCCAGCAGTCCTCCTCGGGGGGGCCTGGGTGAGCAGTACTTC. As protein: CASSPPRGGLGEQYF.

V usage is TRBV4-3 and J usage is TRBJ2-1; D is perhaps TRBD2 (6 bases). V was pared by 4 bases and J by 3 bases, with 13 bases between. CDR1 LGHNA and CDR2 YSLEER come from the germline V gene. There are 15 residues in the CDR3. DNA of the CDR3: TGCGCCAGCAGCCTCGGCATAGCGGACTACAATGAGCAGTTCTTC. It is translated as CASSLGIADYNEQFF.

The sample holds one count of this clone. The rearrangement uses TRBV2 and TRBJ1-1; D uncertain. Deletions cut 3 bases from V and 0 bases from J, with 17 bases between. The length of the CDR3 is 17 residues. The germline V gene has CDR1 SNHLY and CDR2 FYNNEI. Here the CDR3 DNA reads TGTGCCAGCAGTGAGTCGTTGGAGGGAGCTTTGAACACTGAAGCTTTCTTT. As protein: CASSESLEGALNTEAFF.

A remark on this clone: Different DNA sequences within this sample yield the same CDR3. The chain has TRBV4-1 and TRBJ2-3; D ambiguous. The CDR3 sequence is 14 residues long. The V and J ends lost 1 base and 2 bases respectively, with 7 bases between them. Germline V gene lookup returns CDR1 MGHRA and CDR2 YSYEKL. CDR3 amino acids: CASSQGGLTDTQYF. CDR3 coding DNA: TGCGCCAGCAGCCAAGGCGGTCTCACAGATACGCAGTATTTT.

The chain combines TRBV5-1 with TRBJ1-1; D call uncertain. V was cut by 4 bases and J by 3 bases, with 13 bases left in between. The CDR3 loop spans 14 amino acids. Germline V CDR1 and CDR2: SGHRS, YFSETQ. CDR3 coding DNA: TGCGCCAGCAGCCTCCGAGGAAGGGACACTGAAGCTTTCTTT. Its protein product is CASSLRGRDTEAFF.

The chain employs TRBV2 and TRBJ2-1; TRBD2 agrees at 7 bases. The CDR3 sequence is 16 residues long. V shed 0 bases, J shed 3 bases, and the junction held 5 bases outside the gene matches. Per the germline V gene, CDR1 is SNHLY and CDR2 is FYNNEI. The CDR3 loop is CASSEARGIVYNEQFF. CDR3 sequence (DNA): TGTGCCAGCAGTGAAGCGCGGGGGATTGTCTACAATGAGCAGTTCTTC.

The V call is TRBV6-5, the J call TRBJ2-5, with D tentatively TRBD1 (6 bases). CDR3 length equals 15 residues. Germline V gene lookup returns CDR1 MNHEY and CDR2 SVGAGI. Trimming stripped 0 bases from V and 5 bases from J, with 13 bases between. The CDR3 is CASSYSGGMGETQYF. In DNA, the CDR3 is TGTGCCAGCAGTTACTCAGGGGGAATGGGTGAGACCCAGTACTTC.

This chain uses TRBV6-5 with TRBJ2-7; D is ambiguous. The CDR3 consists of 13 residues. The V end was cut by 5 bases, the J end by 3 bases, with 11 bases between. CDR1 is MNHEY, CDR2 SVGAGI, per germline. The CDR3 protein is CASSPGPFYEQYF. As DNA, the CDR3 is TGTGCCAGCAGTCCCGGCCCCTTCTACGAGCAGTACTTC.

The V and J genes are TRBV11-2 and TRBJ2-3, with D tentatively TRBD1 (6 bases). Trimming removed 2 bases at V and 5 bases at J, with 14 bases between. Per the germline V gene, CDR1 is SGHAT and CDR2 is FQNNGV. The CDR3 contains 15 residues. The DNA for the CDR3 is TGTGCCAGCAGCTTACGGCAGGGGTGGATAGATACGCAGTATTTT. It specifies CASSLRQGWIDTQYF.

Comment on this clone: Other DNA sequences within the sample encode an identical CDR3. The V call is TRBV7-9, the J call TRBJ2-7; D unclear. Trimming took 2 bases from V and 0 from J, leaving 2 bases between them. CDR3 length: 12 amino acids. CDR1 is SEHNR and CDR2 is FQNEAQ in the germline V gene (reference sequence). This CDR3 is CASSLNSYEQYF. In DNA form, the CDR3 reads TGTGCCAGCAGCTTAAACTCCTACGAGCAGTACTTC. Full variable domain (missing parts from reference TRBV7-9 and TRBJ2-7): DTGVSQNPRHKITKRGQNVTFRCDPISEHNRLYWYRQTLGQGPEFLTYFQNEAQLEKSRLLSDRFSAERPKGSFSTLEIQRTEQGDSAMYLCASSLNSYEQYFGPGTRLTVT.

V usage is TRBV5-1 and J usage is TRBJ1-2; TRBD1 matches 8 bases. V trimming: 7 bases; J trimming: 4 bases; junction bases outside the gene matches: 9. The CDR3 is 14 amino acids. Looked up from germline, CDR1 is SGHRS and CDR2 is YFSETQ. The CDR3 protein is CASSPWDRSYGYTF. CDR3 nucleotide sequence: TGCGCCAGCTCGCCCTGGGACAGGAGCTATGGCTACACCTTC.

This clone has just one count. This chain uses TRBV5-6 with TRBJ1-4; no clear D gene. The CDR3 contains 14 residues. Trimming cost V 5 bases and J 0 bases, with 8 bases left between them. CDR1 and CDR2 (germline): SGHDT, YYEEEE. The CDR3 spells CASRRRATNEKLFF. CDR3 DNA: TGTGCCAGCAGACGACGAGCAACTAATGAAAAACTGTTTTTT.

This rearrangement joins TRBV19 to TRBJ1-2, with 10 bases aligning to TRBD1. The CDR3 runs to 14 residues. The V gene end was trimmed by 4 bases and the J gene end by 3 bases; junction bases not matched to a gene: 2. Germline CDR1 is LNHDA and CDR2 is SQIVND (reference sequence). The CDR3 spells CASSRQGADYGYTF. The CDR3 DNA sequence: TGTGCCAGTAGTAGACAGGGGGCGGACTATGGCTACACCTTC.